Listed below are T cell receptor beta chains from one sample, sequenced in a study of blood T cell repertoires in COVID-19. The table came from immunoSEQ multiplex PCR; TCRdb's copy has only in-frame clones and leaves some out. The sample comprises 150,000 to 200,000 clones, 75% to 90% of which are singletons, and under 2.5% rests with the top ten. Sequenced: peripheral blood. The receptors come from a man between 65 and 85 years old with active or convalescent COVID-19. CDR3s include the opening cysteine and the closing phenylalanine or tryptophan. A D gene is named only where the DNA matches it firmly. Clone size appears in some rows only: once, few, many, or a class for an expanded clone.

TRBJ1-3	.	once	TRBV6-1	CASRYTGNTIYF
TRBJ2-3	.	.	TRBV4-3	CASSHRTETLGTQYF
TRBJ2-2	.	once	TRBV5-1	CASSWTYTGELFF
TRBJ2-1	TRBD1	.	TRBV9	CASSVEGTGANNEQFF
TRBJ2-1	TRBD1	.	TRBV24-1	CATSEPGQGNYNEQFF
TRBJ2-3	TRBD1	.	TRBV30	CAWSAGQVHTDTQYF
TRBJ1-1	.	once	TRBV5-1	CASSQQQMNTEAFF
TRBJ1-5	.	.	TRBV19	CASSMFGAVQQPQHF
TRBJ1-2	TRBD1	.	TRBV11-2	CASSSLQGLGSYGYTF
TRBJ2-3	.	few	TRBV4-3	CASSQAFHFTDTQYF
TRBJ2-2	TRBD1	once	TRBV18	CASSQDRGRPGELFF
TRBJ1-5	TRBD1	.	TRBV5-5	CASSLGQGAGNQPQHF
TRBJ2-5	TRBD1	.	TRBV15	CATSEGTGPWETQYF
TRBJ1-2	.	few	TRBV28	CASSGRGAGGYTF
TRBJ1-1	.	.	TRBV10-2	CASSPTGNTEAFF
TRBJ1-6	.	.	TRBV15	CATSRDQAGNSPLHF
TRBJ2-5	TRBD1	.	TRBV6-5	CASSYLLQGEEETQYF
TRBJ2-3	.	.	TRBV6-1	CASSEVAGADTQYF
TRBJ2-1	TRBD1	.	TRBV7-9	CASSIGYDRGHEQFF
TRBJ1-1	TRBD1	.	TRBV2	CASSGDRLMNTEAFF
TRBJ2-5	TRBD1	.	TRBV15	CATSLDRAGETQYF
TRBJ1-3	.	.	TRBV19	CASSTPQHSGNTIYF
TRBJ1-3	.	.	TRBV5-6	CASSREESAISGNTIYF
TRBJ2-3	.	.	TRBV27	CASSLFQGMGTDTQYF
TRBJ2-1	TRBD2	.	TRBV5-1	CASSPGLAVQSSYNEQFF
TRBJ2-1	.	few	TRBV18	CASSPGGNEQFF
TRBJ1-3	.	.	TRBV3-1/TRBV3-2	CASSQGGGPGNTIYF
TRBJ2-1	TRBD1	once	TRBV6-2/TRBV6-3	CASSSETIGTGGNEQFF
TRBJ2-7	TRBD2	once	TRBV18	CASSPGGGNPYEQYF
TRBJ1-4	.	.	TRBV19	CASSPDRPGEKLFF
TRBJ1-6	.	.	TRBV11-2	CASSLRTNQPGSPLHF
TRBJ2-1	.	.	TRBV27	CASSPTVEEQFF
TRBJ1-4	.	.	TRBV11-2	CASSPLKTRRGEKLFF
TRBJ2-7	TRBD1	few	TRBV7-9	CASSLSRTGGSEQYF
TRBJ1-3	TRBD1	.	TRBV9	CASSAWSGTEGNTIYF
TRBJ1-4	TRBD1	.	TRBV7-9	CASSLGQGYEKLFF
TRBJ1-1	.	.	TRBV28	CASLGGPGYTEAFF
TRBJ1-3	TRBD1	.	TRBV6-5	CASLDRVGNTIYF
TRBJ1-3	.	once	TRBV5-5	CASSFDTIGNTIYF
TRBJ2-5	TRBD2	.	TRBV5-1	CASSSGLAGRETQYF
TRBJ2-2	TRBD2	.	TRBV7-2	CASSQGLAGAGELFF
TRBJ1-5	.	.	TRBV19	CASSIAGTAQHF